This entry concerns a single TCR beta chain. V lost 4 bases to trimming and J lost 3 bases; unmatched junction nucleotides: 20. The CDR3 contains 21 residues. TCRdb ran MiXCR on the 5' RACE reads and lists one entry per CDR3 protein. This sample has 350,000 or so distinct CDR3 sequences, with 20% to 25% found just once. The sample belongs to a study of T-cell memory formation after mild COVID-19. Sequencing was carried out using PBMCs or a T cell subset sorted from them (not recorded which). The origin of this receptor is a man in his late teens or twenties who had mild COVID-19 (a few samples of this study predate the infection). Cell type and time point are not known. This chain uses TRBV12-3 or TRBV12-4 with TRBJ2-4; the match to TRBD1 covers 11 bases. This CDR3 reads CASSYLTSGQGVLMDKNIQYF. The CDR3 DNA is TGTGCCAGCAGTTACTTAACGTCGGGACAGGGGGTTCTCATGGACAAAAACATTCAGTACTTC.